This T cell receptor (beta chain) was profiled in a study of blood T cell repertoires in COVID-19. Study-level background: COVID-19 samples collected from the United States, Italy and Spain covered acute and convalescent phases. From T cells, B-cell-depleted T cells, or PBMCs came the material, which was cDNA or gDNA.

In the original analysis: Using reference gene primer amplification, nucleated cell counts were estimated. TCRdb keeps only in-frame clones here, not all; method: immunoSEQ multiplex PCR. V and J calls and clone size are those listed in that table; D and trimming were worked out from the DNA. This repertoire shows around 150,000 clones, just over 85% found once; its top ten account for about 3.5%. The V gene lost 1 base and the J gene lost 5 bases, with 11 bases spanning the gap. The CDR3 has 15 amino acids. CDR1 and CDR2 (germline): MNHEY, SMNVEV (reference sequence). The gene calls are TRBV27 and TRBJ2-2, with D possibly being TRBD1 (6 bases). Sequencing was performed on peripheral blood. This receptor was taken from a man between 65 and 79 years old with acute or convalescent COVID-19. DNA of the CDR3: TGTGCCAGCAGTTTATTGGGGGCGCTGACCGGGGAGCTGTTTTTT. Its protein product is CASSLLGALTGELFF.